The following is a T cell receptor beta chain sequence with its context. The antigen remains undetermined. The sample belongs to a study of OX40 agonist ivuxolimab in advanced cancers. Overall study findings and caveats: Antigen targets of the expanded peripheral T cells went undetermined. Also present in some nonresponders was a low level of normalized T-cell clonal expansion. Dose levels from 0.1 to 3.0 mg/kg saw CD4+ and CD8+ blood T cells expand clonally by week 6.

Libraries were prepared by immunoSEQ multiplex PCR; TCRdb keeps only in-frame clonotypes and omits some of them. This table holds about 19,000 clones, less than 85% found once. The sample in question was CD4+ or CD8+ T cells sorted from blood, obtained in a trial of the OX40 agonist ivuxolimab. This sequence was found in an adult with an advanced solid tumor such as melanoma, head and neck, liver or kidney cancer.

The CDR3 here is CASSLAGGEETEAFF. In DNA form, the CDR3 reads TGTGCCAGCAGCCTGGCAGGGGGGGAAGAGACTGAAGCTTTCTTT. The gene calls are TRBV4-2 and TRBJ1-1; TRBD1 matches 7 bases. CDR3 length: 15 residues. The germline V gene has CDR1 LGHNA and CDR2 YNFKEQ. Germline trimming cut 4 bases from V and 5 bases from J; bases unmatched to any gene: 10.